A single sample gave rise to the 28 T cell receptor beta chains below, sequenced in a study of T cell changes during pregnancy in multiple sclerosis. Clones were sequenced by immunoSEQ multiplex PCR, and TCRdb holds only the in-frame ones, with some missing. The repertoire includes about 57,000 clones, around 94% of them detected once, and about 0.37% sits in the top ten. The sample here was CD4+ T cells from peripheral blood mononuclear cells, taken before pregnancy. Receptors originate from a female donor with multiple sclerosis, enrolled in a pregnancy study.

To note about this clone: Relative to the germline gene, one junction end is altered; a read error may explain this. The chain recombines TRBV4-2 with TRBJ1-1; D ambiguous. There are 10 residues in the CDR3. Germline CDR1 LGHNA, CDR2 YNFKEQ. The CDR3 nucleotides are TGTGCCAGCAGCCAAGAGAAACGGTTTTTT. Residues: CASSQEKRFF.

As concerns this clone: Distinct nucleotide sequences in the sample also encode this CDR3. This chain joins TRBV5-1 and TRBJ2-2, with D possibly matching TRBD1 (6 bases). This CDR3 comprises 15 residues. Deletions cut 0 bases from V and 1 base from J, with 7 bases between. Germline lookup yields CDR1 SGHRS and CDR2 YFSETQ. CDR3 loop: CASSLAQGNTGELFF. The CDR3 DNA reads TGCGCCAGCAGCTTGGCACAGGGGAACACCGGGGAGCTGTTTTTT.

The J gene is TRBJ1-1, the V gene TRBV30; 8 nucleotides agree with TRBD1. J was trimmed by 1 base and V by 4 bases; bases with no gene match: 2. Per the germline V gene, CDR1 is GTSNPN and CDR2 is SVGIG (reference sequence). This CDR3 is built from 13 residues. CDR3 nucleotide sequence: TGTGCCTGGACCCAGGGGGCGAACACTGAAGCTTTCTTT. Encoded protein: CAWTQGANTEAFF.

The chain recombines TRBV4-1 with TRBJ2-3; D is undetermined. CDR3 length: 15 residues. V lost 0 bases to trimming and J lost 4 bases, with 11 bases between them. Germline CDR1 MGHRA, CDR2 YSYEKL. The CDR3 nucleotides read TGCGCCAGCAGCCAAGATGGCGTAGAGGCAGATACGCAGTATTTT. Residues: CASSQDGVEADTQYF.

V and J are TRBV30 and TRBJ2-3; 8 bases are shared with TRBD2. The CDR3 has 15 amino acids. V lost 2 bases to trimming and J lost 0 bases; unmatched junction nucleotides: 4. Germline-derived CDR1 and CDR2 are GTSNPN and SVGIG (reference sequence). CDR3 DNA: TGTGCCTGGAGTCGACTAGCGAGAAGCACAGATACGCAGTATTTT. It is translated as CAWSRLARSTDTQYF. Full variable domain (missing parts from reference TRBV30 and TRBJ2-3): SQTIHQWPATLVQPVGSPLSLECTVEGTSNPNLYWYRQAAGRGLQLLFYSVGIGQISSEVPQNLSASRPQDRQFILSSKKLLLSDSGFYLCAWSRLARSTDTQYFGPGTRLTVL.

The CDR3 sequence is CASSLLGGTSTDTQYF. In nucleotides, the CDR3 is TGTGCCAGCAGCTTACTGGGCGGGACTAGCACAGATACGCAGTATTTT. The V gene is TRBV11-1, the J gene TRBJ2-3; D might be TRBD2 (6 bases). This CDR3 has 16 residues. CDR1 is SGHAT, CDR2 FQDESV, per germline (reference sequence). Deletions cut 2 bases from V and 0 bases from J, with 12 bases between. Full variable domain (rest looked up from reference TRBV11-1 and TRBJ2-3): EAEVAQSPRYKITEKSQAVAFWCDPISGHATLYWYRQILGQGPELLVQFQDESVVDDSQLPKDRFSAERLKGVDSTLKIQPAELGDSAMYLCASSLLGGTSTDTQYFGPGTRLTVL.

This clone was detected only a few times. The chain combines TRBV6-1 with TRBJ1-2; tentatively, D is TRBD1 (5 bases). Trimming removed 1 base at V and 4 bases at J, with 10 bases between. CDR1 is MNHNS, CDR2 SASEGT, per germline. This CDR3 has 14 amino acids. CDR3 region: CASSEEGPRYGYTF. Written as DNA, the CDR3 is TGTGCCAGCAGTGAAGAGGGGCCTCGCTATGGCTACACCTTC.

J is TRBJ2-5 and V is TRBV7-8, with 13 positions matching TRBD2. CDR1 SGHVS and CDR2 FQNEAQ come from the germline V gene. The junction had 6 bases not matched to a gene; V was cut back by 2 bases and J by 3 bases. The CDR3 is 17 residues long. This CDR3 is CASSLPTSGRAKETQYF. The CDR3 DNA reads TGTGCCAGCAGCTTACCCACTAGCGGGAGGGCTAAAGAGACCCAGTACTTC. Full variable domain (missing parts from reference TRBV7-8 and TRBJ2-5): GAGVSQSPRYKVAKRGQDVALRCDPISGHVSLFWYQQALGQGPEFLTYFQNEAQLDKSGLPSDRFFAERPEGSVSTLKIQRTQQEDSAVYLCASSLPTSGRAKETQYFGPGTRLLVL.

The chain employs TRBV6-5 and TRBJ1-1; 7 nucleotides agree with TRBD1. Germline V gene sequence: CDR1 MNHEY, CDR2 SVGAGI. The CDR3 loop spans 13 amino acids. Unmatched junction bases numbered 6, after V lost 6 bases and J lost 5 bases. This CDR3 reads CASSQQGRTEAFF. CDR3 bases: TGTGCCAGCAGCCAACAGGGGCGGACTGAAGCTTTCTTT.

This clone was observed a handful of times. At one end, the junction sequence differs from germline, possibly due to a read error. This sequence joins TRBV6-1 and TRBJ2-7; the D gene is possibly TRBD1 (6 bases). CDR1 and CDR2 (germline): MNHNS, SASEGT. This CDR3 is built from 13 residues. The CDR3 spells CASSEVLTGSGHF. The CDR3 coding sequence is TGTGCCAGCAGTGAAGTACTCACAGGGTCTGGGCACTTC.

The chain joins TRBV5-1 to TRBJ2-2, with 8 bases identical to TRBD1. CDR3 size: 17 residues. Trimming took 4 bases from V and 2 from J; bases not matched to a gene: 10. Germline assignment: CDR1 SGHRS and CDR2 YFSETQ. The CDR3 DNA reads TGCGCCAGCAGCCCGGGGACGGCAGGGGGCAACACCGGGGAGCTGTTTTTT. Encoded protein: CASSPGTAGGNTGELFF.

This clone came up once. CDR3 region: CASSNGLAGYEQYF. CDR3 nucleotide sequence: TGTGCCAGCTCGAACGGACTAGCTGGTTACGAGCAGTACTTC. This chain joins TRBV18 and TRBJ2-7; 8 positions agree with TRBD2. Trimming at V came to 6 bases and at J to 4 bases, leaving 8 bases not matched to a gene. Per the germline V gene, CDR1 is KGHSH and CDR2 is LQKENI. The length of the CDR3 is 14 residues.

The rearrangement links TRBV15 to TRBJ2-6; 7 positions agree with TRBD1. V lost 1 base and J lost 0; bases outside the gene matches: 3. CDR1 is LNHNV and CDR2 is YYDKDF in the germline V gene (reference sequence). The CDR3 contains 17 residues. The CDR3, as DNA: TGTGCCACCAGCAGAGTTACAGGGGCCTCTGGGGCCAACGTCCTGACTTTC. As protein: CATSRVTGASGANVLTF.

This chain joins TRBV5-1 and TRBJ2-1, with 8 bases that match TRBD2. Germline trimming cut 0 bases from V and 4 bases from J; bases unmatched to any gene: 6. The CDR3 runs to 16 residues. CDR1 and CDR2 (germline): SGHRS, YFSETQ. The CDR3 nucleotides read TGCGCCAGCAGCTTGGCCCCAGCGGGGGCATACAATGAGCAGTTCTTC. Protein sequence: CASSLAPAGAYNEQFF. Drawing the rest from reference TRBV5-1 and TRBJ2-1, the complete variable domain is KAGVTQTPRYLIKTRGQQVTLSCSPISGHRSVSWYQQTPGQGLQFLFEYFSETQRNKGNFPGRFSGRQFSNSRSEMNVSTLELGDSALYLCASSLAPAGAYNEQFFGPGTRLTVL.

This clone was counted a single time. The V gene is TRBV10-3, the J gene TRBJ2-7; a possible D gene is TRBD1 (6 bases). Germline CDR1 reads ENHRY; CDR2 reads SYGVKD. The CDR3 is made up of 16 amino acids. V lost 2 bases and J 3 bases, leaving 17 bases between the germline ends. CDR3 loop: CAISEDGGRPVYEQYF. CDR3 DNA sequence: TGTGCCATCAGTGAGGATGGGGGCAGACCCGTCTACGAGCAGTACTTC.

The rearrangement uses TRBV30 and TRBJ1-2, with 8 bases fitting TRBD1. CDR3 size: 12 residues. The trim removed 8 bases at V and 4 bases at J, leaving 6 bases unmatched. In germline, CDR1 is GTSNPN, CDR2 SVGIG (reference sequence). CDR3 sequence reads: CASLTGAYGYTF. CDR3 DNA: TGTGCCAGCCTGACAGGGGCCTATGGCTACACCTTC.

This clone appeared a single time. The V and J genes are TRBV2 and TRBJ1-2, with 9 bases identical to TRBD1. The germline gives CDR1 SNHLY, CDR2 FYNNEI. CDR3 length equals 15 residues. V dropped 6 bases and J dropped 3; count of bases not matched to a gene: 8. CDR3: CASSRARTGDYGYTF. Here the CDR3 DNA reads TGTGCCAGCAGCCGGGCTCGGACAGGGGACTATGGCTACACCTTC.

The chain couples TRBV5-4 to TRBJ2-3; 9 bases align to TRBD2. Per germline, CDR1 SGHNT and CDR2 YYREEE (reference sequence). V trimming: 7 bases; J trimming: 5 bases; junction bases outside the gene matches: 5. The CDR3 spans 13 residues. The CDR3 here is CASYPSGVDTQYF. As DNA, the CDR3 is TGTGCCAGCTATCCTAGCGGGGTAGATACGCAGTATTTT.

The chain has TRBV6-6 and TRBJ2-1; weak D call: TRBD2 (5 bases). In germline, CDR1 is MNHNY, CDR2 SVGAGI (reference sequence). The CDR3 consists of 13 residues. Deletions cut 8 bases from V and 3 bases from J, with 11 bases between. This chain's CDR3 is CASRPRGYNEQFF. CDR3 sequence (DNA): TGTGCCAGCCGCCCCCGGGGCTACAATGAGCAGTTCTTC.

The V call is TRBV19, the J call TRBJ2-4; 8 bases match TRBD1. In germline, CDR1 is LNHDA, CDR2 SQIVND (reference sequence). V trimming: 9 bases; J trimming: 7 bases; junction bases outside the gene matches: 11. The CDR3 has 14 residues. CDR3 loop: CASNSDRGSNIQYF. CDR3 sequence (DNA): TGTGCCAGCAATTCCGACAGGGGCTCTAACATTCAGTACTTC.

The chain carries TRBV11-1 and TRBJ2-3, with 7 bases identical to TRBD2. V was clipped by 4 bases and J by 4 bases; unmatched bases: 8. CDR1 and CDR2 from the germline V gene are SGHAT and FQDESV (reference sequence). The CDR3 runs to 15 residues. The CDR3 DNA sequence: TGTGCCAGCAGCTATTTAGCGGGTACCGCAGATACGCAGTATTTT. It yields the protein CASSYLAGTADTQYF.

The chain has TRBV21-1 and TRBJ2-7; the table's D gene call, TRBD2, was not cross checked with the DNA. TRBV21-1 is a pseudogene. This CDR3 comprises 15 residues. CDR3 DNA sequence: TGTGCCAGCAGCAAAGTGAGACTAGCGGACTACGAGCAGTACTTC. This translates into CASSKVRLADYEQYF.

The chain carries TRBV28 and TRBJ1-2; tentative D call: TRBD1 (5 bases). This CDR3 has 12 amino acids. Trimming removed 8 bases from V and 2 bases from J, with 9 bases in between. Germline V gene lookup returns CDR1 MDHEN and CDR2 SYDVKM. CDR3 loop: CASVTGNYGYTF. In DNA form, the CDR3 reads TGTGCCAGCGTTACAGGCAACTATGGCTACACCTTC.

The chain couples TRBV12-5 to TRBJ2-7, with a weak D call TRBD1 (6 bases). V was trimmed by 0 bases and J by 1 base, leaving 19 bases between them. The germline CDR1 and CDR2 sequences are LGHNT and FRNRAP. This CDR3 is built from 18 residues. As DNA, the CDR3 is TGTGCTAGTGGTTTGGTAATCTCCGGACAGCTCAATTCCTACGAGCAGTACTTC. Protein sequence: CASGLVISGQLNSYEQYF. Looking up the rest from reference TRBV12-5 and TRBJ2-7 gives the full variable domain: DARVTQTPRHKVTEMGQEVTMRCQPILGHNTVFWYRQTMMQGLELLAYFRNRAPLDDSGMPKDRFSAEMPDATLATLKIQPSEPRDSAVYFCASGLVISGQLNSYEQYFGPGTRLTVT.

The chain has TRBV7-8 and TRBJ2-7; 7 bases map to TRBD2. The V gene's germline CDR1 is SGHVS and CDR2 FQNEAQ. The trim removed 1 base at V and 1 base at J, leaving 7 bases unmatched. CDR3 size: 16 residues. The chain's CDR3 is CASSLGRTRLSYEQYF. CDR3 nucleotides: TGTGCCAGCAGCTTAGGACGGACTAGGTTGTCCTACGAGCAGTACTTC.

The V call is TRBV6-6, the J call TRBJ2-4; TRBD2 matches 8 bases. The germline V gene encodes CDR1 MNHNY and CDR2 SVGAGI (reference sequence). V gave up 6 bases and J gave up 1 base; unmatched junction bases: 8. This CDR3 region has 16 residues. DNA of the CDR3: TGTGCCAGCAGAGGACTAGCCGGTCGGGCCAAAAACATTCAGTACTTC. It specifies CASRGLAGRAKNIQYF.

The rearrangement joins TRBV5-6 to TRBJ2-3; D unresolved. CDR1 is SGHDT and CDR2 is YYEEEE in the germline V gene. The CDR3 sequence is 15 residues long. Trimming took 0 bases from V and 6 from J, leaving 14 bases between them. CDR3 protein: CASSLAGFPRDTQYF. CDR3 nucleotides: TGTGCCAGCAGCTTGGCCGGGTTCCCTAGGGATACGCAGTATTTT.

This chain links TRBV7-9 with TRBJ2-1; 8 bases match TRBD2. The CDR3 spans 15 residues. J lost 7 bases, V lost 5 bases, and 10 bases had no gene match. Germline-derived CDR1 and CDR2 are SEHNR and FQNEAQ (reference sequence). The CDR3 reads CASSPVTGLENEQFF. CDR3 in DNA: TGTGCCAGCAGCCCAGTCACGGGACTAGAGAATGAGCAGTTCTTC.